The present entry profiles one TCR beta chain with its context. Original data processing: Estimated nucleated cell counts came from reference gene primer amplification. Data came from immunoSEQ multiplex PCR; TCRdb stores just in-frame clones and leaves some out. V and J calls and clone size follow that table, whereas D and trimming were derived from the DNA. The repertoire includes under 150,000 clones, under 85% of them detected once, and about 7% sits in the top ten. The source of the sample is a study of blood T cell repertoires in COVID-19. About the research overall: The United States, Italy and Spain provided the acute and convalescent COVID-19 samples. The cDNA or gDNA used as material had been derived from T cells, B-cell-depleted T cells, or PBMCs.

Germline V gene sequence: CDR1 SGHTA, CDR2 FQGTGA. The CDR3 covers 13 residues. V was clipped by 2 bases and J by 2 bases, with 5 bases between them. Source material: peripheral blood. This TCR came from a human donor in a cohort sampled during active COVID-19. The chain couples TRBV7-3 to TRBJ2-3; D remains ambiguous. Here the CDR3 DNA reads TGTGCCAGCAGCTTAGAACTCACAGATACGCAGTATTTT. It codes for CASSLELTDTQYF. Based on the CDR3 plus reference TRBV7-3 and TRBJ2-3, the full variable domain is GAGVSQTPSNKVTEKGKYVELRCDPISGHTALYWYRQSLGQGPEFLIYFQGTGAADDSGLPNDRFFAVRPEGSVSTLKIQRTERGDSAVYLCASSLELTDTQYFGPGTRLTVL.